Listed below are T cell receptor beta chains from one sample, sequenced in a study of blood T cell repertoires in COVID-19. Clones were read by immunoSEQ multiplex PCR, and TCRdb kept only the in-frame ones, dropping some. The sample consists of approximately 99,000 clones, 60% to 85% of them appearing once. Sample: peripheral blood. The receptors were sampled from an elderly woman with active or convalescent COVID-19. Each CDR3 is given with its conserved first and last residue. The order of the fields is V gene, J gene, D gene, clone size, CDR3 protein, CDR3 DNA. A D gene is named only where the DNA matches it firmly. Clone size is not always given. Where it is, it says once, few, many or a class for expanded clones.

V: TRBV5-1
J: TRBJ2-7
D: NA
size: few
CDR3: CASSLVTGAVGVEQYF
DNA: TGTGCCAGCAGCTTGGTGACGGGAGCGGTCGGGGTCGAGCAGTACTTC

V: TRBV27
J: TRBJ1-2
D: TRBD1
size: NA
CDR3: CASSYKRTGGESGYGYTF
DNA: TGTGCCAGCAGTTACAAAAGGACAGGGGGCGAGTCTGGCTATGGCTACACCTTC

V: TRBV28
J: TRBJ1-5
D: NA
size: NA
CDR3: CASSRWAGQPQHF
DNA: TGTGCCAGCAGTCGTTGGGCGGGCCAGCCCCAGCATTTT

V: TRBV28
J: TRBJ1-2
D: NA
size: NA
CDR3: CASRRQPLYGYTF
DNA: TGTGCCAGCAGACGACAGCCCCTCTATGGCTACACCTTC

V: TRBV4-3
J: TRBJ2-5
D: TRBD2
size: once
CDR3: CASSQKPGGSSQYF
DNA: TGCGCCAGCAGCCAAAAACCGGGGGGGAGTTCCCAGTACTTC

V: TRBV5-4
J: TRBJ2-2
D: TRBD1
size: NA
CDR3: CASSLGAGGTGELFF
DNA: TGTGCCAGCAGCTTGGGTGCAGGGGGCACCGGGGAGCTGTTTTTT

V: TRBV28
J: TRBJ2-4
D: NA
size: NA
CDR3: CASRAGVAKNIQYF
DNA: TGTGCCAGCAGGGCGGGCGTAGCCAAAAACATTCAGTACTTC

V: TRBV6-2/TRBV6-3
J: TRBJ2-7
D: NA
size: few
CDR3: CASSTRPIGKMSYEQYF
DNA: TGTGCCAGCAGTACCAGACCTATCGGGAAGATGAGCTACGAGCAGTACTTC

V: TRBV5-1
J: TRBJ2-5
D: NA
size: once
CDR3: CASSSYPRGRPETQYF
DNA: TGCGCCAGCAGCTCCTACCCGAGGGGGAGACCAGAGACCCAGTACTTC

V: TRBV5-4
J: TRBJ1-1
D: TRBD1
size: once
CDR3: CASSFAGQGLNTEAFF
DNA: TGTGCCAGCAGCTTTGCGGGACAGGGTTTGAACACTGAAGCTTTCTTT

V: TRBV20-1
J: TRBJ2-7
D: TRBD2
size: NA
CDR3: CSASVLAGYEQYF
DNA: TGCAGTGCTAGTGTACTAGCGGGGTACGAGCAGTACTTC

V: TRBV6-5
J: TRBJ1-5
D: NA
size: NA
CDR3: CASSRGGSGNQPQHF
DNA: TGTGCCAGCAGTCGCGGGGGTTCCGGCAATCAGCCCCAGCATTTT

V: TRBV7-2
J: TRBJ1-3
D: NA
size: NA
CDR3: CASSLTPGWSGNTIYF
DNA: TGTGCCAGCAGCTTAACCCCCGGGTGGTCTGGAAACACCATATATTTT

V: TRBV9
J: TRBJ2-7
D: NA
size: NA
CDR3: CASSSDWRGDYEQYF
DNA: TGTGCCAGCAGCTCCGACTGGCGGGGAGACTACGAGCAGTACTTC

V: TRBV27
J: TRBJ2-4
D: TRBD2
size: NA
CDR3: CASSLRASGTAKNIQYF
DNA: TGTGCCAGCAGCCTTAGGGCTAGCGGGACGGCCAAAAACATTCAGTACTTC

V: TRBV2
J: TRBJ1-1
D: NA
size: NA
CDR3: CASSVRTEAFF
DNA: TGTGCCAGCAGTGTTAGAACTGAAGCTTTCTTT

V: TRBV5-6
J: TRBJ2-7
D: TRBD2
size: NA
CDR3: CASSFTSSGIYGYEQYF
DNA: TGTGCCAGCAGCTTTACGTCTAGCGGGATTTATGGCTACGAGCAGTACTTC

V: TRBV5-6
J: TRBJ1-2
D: TRBD1
size: NA
CDR3: CASSPPTGAQGGYTF
DNA: TGTGCCAGCAGCCCGCCGACAGGGGCCCAGGGTGGCTACACCTTC

V: TRBV7-8
J: TRBJ1-5
D: NA
size: few
CDR3: CASSLAAGGSNQPQHF
DNA: TGTGCCAGCAGCTTAGCGGCGGGGGGGAGCAATCAGCCCCAGCATTTT

V: TRBV7-2
J: TRBJ2-3
D: NA
size: NA
CDR3: CASSLTTWSSGSHDTQYF
DNA: TGTGCCAGCAGCTTAACCACCTGGTCGAGTGGGAGTCATGATACGCAGTATTTT

V: TRBV28
J: TRBJ1-1
D: NA
size: NA
CDR3: CASSFRRGGTEAFF
DNA: TGTGCCAGCAGTTTTCGAAGGGGCGGCACTGAAGCTTTCTTT

V: TRBV27
J: TRBJ2-1
D: TRBD2
size: NA
CDR3: CASSPANPLAGGINEQFF
DNA: TGTGCCAGCAGTCCCGCCAATCCTCTAGCGGGAGGGATCAATGAGCAGTTCTTC

V: TRBV19
J: TRBJ1-2
D: NA
size: NA
CDR3: CASRPSGANYGYTF
DNA: TGTGCCAGTAGACCTAGCGGGGCTAACTATGGCTACACCTTC

V: TRBV7-2
J: TRBJ1-1
D: TRBD1
size: NA
CDR3: CASSLGTGGNTEAFF
DNA: TGTGCCAGCAGCTTAGGGACAGGGGGGAACACTGAAGCTTTCTTT

V: TRBV5-4
J: TRBJ2-3
D: NA
size: NA
CDR3: CAIQGGTDTQYF
DNA: TGTGCCATCCAGGGGGGTACAGATACGCAGTATTTT

V: TRBV2
J: TRBJ2-3
D: TRBD2
size: NA
CDR3: CASSGLAGVAQYF
DNA: TGTGCCAGCTCGGGACTAGCGGGAGTCGCGCAGTATTTT

V: TRBV2
J: TRBJ2-3
D: NA
size: NA
CDR3: CASSDVVVDTQYF
DNA: TGTGCCAGCAGTGATGTGGTAGTAGATACGCAGTATTTT

V: TRBV10-3
J: TRBJ1-1
D: NA
size: NA
CDR3: CASQGVLGTEAFF
DNA: TGTGCCTCCCAAGGGGTACTGGGCACTGAAGCTTTCTTT

V: TRBV7-9
J: TRBJ2-5
D: NA
size: few
CDR3: CASSGGIYPGETQYF
DNA: TGTGCCAGCAGCGGTGGGATCTACCCGGGGGAGACCCAGTACTTC

V: TRBV5-1
J: TRBJ2-3
D: TRBD2
size: NA
CDR3: CASSMIAGGHTDTQYF
DNA: TGTGCCAGTTCGATGATAGCGGGAGGACACACAGATACGCAGTATTTT

V: TRBV18
J: TRBJ1-5
D: TRBD1
size: NA
CDR3: CASSRDRGVNQPQHF
DNA: TGTGCCAGCTCACGCGACAGGGGGGTTAATCAGCCCCAGCATTTT

V: TRBV10-3
J: TRBJ2-3
D: TRBD2
size: NA
CDR3: CAISDRSGGREGTDTQYF
DNA: TGTGCCATCAGTGATCGATCGGGAGGGCGGGAAGGCACAGATACGCAGTATTTT

V: TRBV19
J: TRBJ1-2
D: TRBD1
size: NA
CDR3: CASSAGQTLANYGYTF
DNA: TGTGCCAGTAGCGCGGGACAGACCCTAGCTAACTATGGCTACACCTTC

V: TRBV24-1
J: TRBJ2-1
D: NA
size: NA
CDR3: CATSDLNEQFF
DNA: TGTGCCACCAGTGACCTCAATGAGCAGTTCTTC

V: TRBV6-1
J: TRBJ1-1
D: TRBD1
size: NA
CDR3: CASSDQQGGTEAFF
DNA: TGTGCCAGCAGTGACCAACAGGGGGGGACTGAAGCTTTCTTT

V: TRBV10-3
J: TRBJ1-1
D: NA
size: NA
CDR3: CAISGGRRGQGPMNTEAFF
DNA: TGTGCCATCAGTGGAGGCCGTAGAGGGCAGGGGCCGATGAACACTGAAGCTTTCTTT

V: TRBV2
J: TRBJ2-7
D: NA
size: once
CDR3: CASIGGLSYEQYF
DNA: TGTGCCAGCATTGGGGGACTCTCCTACGAGCAGTACTTC

V: TRBV7-3
J: TRBJ2-1
D: TRBD1
size: NA
CDR3: CASSWDRGGYNEQFF
DNA: TGTGCCAGCAGCTGGGACAGGGGAGGGTACAATGAGCAGTTCTTC

V: TRBV7-3
J: TRBJ2-3
D: TRBD2
size: NA
CDR3: CASSLTSGSPTDTQYF
DNA: TGTGCCAGCAGCCTGACTAGCGGGAGTCCCACAGATACGCAGTATTTT

V: TRBV2
J: TRBJ2-7
D: TRBD2
size: few
CDR3: CASRGLAGENEQYF
DNA: TGTGCCAGCAGGGGACTAGCGGGAGAGAACGAGCAGTACTTC

V: TRBV15
J: TRBJ2-3
D: NA
size: NA
CDR3: CATSRDRSGKGDTQYF
DNA: TGTGCCACCAGCAGAGATCGCTCGGGAAAAGGAGATACGCAGTATTTT

V: TRBV19
J: TRBJ2-3
D: NA
size: NA
CDR3: CASSIEWRGGTDTQYF
DNA: TGTGCCAGTAGTATAGAATGGAGGGGAGGCACAGATACGCAGTATTTT

V: TRBV5-4
J: TRBJ2-7
D: NA
size: NA
CDR3: CASSLAGQGRYEQYF
DNA: TGTGCCAGCAGCTTGGCCGGGCAGGGCCGATACGAGCAGTACTTC

V: TRBV2
J: TRBJ2-1
D: NA
size: NA
CDR3: CASSDLAYNEQFF
DNA: TGTGCCAGCAGTGACCTAGCGTACAATGAGCAGTTCTTC

V: TRBV5-1
J: TRBJ2-2
D: TRBD1
size: NA
CDR3: CAAGQGAPNTGELFF
DNA: TGCGCGGCGGGACAGGGGGCACCGAACACCGGGGAGCTGTTTTTT

V: TRBV9
J: TRBJ1-2
D: NA
size: NA
CDR3: CASSAFDRTSHYGYTF
DNA: TGTGCCAGCAGCGCCTTCGACAGAACCTCACACTATGGCTACACCTTC